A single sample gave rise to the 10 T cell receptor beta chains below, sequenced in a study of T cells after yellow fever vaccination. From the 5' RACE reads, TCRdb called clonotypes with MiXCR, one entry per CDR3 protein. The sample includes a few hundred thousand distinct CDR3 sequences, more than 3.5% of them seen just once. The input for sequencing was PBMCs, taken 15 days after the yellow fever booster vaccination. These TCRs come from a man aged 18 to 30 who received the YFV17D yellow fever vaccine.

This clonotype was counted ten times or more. The CDR3 spells CASSLDEPDNEQFF. CDR3 nucleotide sequence: TGCGCCAGCAGCTTGGACGAGCCCGACAATGAGCAGTTCTTC. This rearrangement joins TRBV5-1 to TRBJ2-1; unclear D gene. There are 14 residues in the CDR3. The germline V gene encodes CDR1 SGHRS and CDR2 YFSETQ. Deletions cut 0 bases from V and 5 bases from J, with 9 bases between.

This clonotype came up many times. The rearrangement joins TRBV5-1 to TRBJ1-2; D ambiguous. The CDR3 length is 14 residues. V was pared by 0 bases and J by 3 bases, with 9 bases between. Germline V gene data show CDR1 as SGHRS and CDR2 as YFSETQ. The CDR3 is CASSLGQAHYGYTF. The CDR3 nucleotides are TGCGCCAGCAGCTTGGGTCAGGCCCACTATGGCTACACCTTC.

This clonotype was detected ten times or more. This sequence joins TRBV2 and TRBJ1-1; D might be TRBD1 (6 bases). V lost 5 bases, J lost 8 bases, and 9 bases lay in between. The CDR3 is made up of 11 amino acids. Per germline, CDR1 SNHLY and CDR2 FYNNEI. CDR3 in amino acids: CASSYDREAFF. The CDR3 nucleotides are TGTGCCAGCAGTTACGACAGGGAAGCTTTCTTT. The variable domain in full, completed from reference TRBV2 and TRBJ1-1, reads EPEVTQTPSHQVTQMGQEVILRCVPISNHLYFYWYRQILGQKVEFLVSFYNNEISEKSEIFDDQFSVERPDGSNFTLKIRSTKLEDSAMYFCASSYDREAFFGQGTRLTVV.

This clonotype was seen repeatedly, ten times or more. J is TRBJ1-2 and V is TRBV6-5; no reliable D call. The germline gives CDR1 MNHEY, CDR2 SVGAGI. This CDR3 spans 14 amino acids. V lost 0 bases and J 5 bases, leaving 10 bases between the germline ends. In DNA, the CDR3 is TGTGCCAGCAGTTACTCACGAGCTGGTTATGGCTACACCTTC. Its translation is CASSYSRAGYGYTF.

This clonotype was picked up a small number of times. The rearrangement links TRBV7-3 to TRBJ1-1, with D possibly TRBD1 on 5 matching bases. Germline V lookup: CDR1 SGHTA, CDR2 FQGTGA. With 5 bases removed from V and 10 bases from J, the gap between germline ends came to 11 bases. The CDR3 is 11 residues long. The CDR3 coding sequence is TGTGCCAGCAGCCCGGGGGGTGTAGCTTTCTTT. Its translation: CASSPGGVAFF.

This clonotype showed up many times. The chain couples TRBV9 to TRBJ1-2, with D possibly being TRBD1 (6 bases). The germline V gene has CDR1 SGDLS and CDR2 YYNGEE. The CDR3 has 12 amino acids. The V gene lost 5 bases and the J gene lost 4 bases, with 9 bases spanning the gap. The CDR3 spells CASRRGSYGYTF. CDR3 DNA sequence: TGTGCCAGCAGGAGGGGGAGCTATGGCTACACCTTC.

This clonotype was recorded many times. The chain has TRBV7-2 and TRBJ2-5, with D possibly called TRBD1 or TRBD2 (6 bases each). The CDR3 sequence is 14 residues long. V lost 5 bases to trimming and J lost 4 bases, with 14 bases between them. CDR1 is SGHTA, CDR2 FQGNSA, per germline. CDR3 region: CASSPGARGETQYF. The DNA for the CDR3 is TGTGCCAGCAGCCCGGGGGCGCGGGGAGAGACCCAGTACTTC. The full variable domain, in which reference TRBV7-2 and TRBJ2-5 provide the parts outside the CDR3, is GAGVSQSPSNKVTEKGKDVELRCDPISGHTALYWYRQSLGQGLEFLIYFQGNSAPDKSGLPSDRFSAERTGGSVSTLTIQRTQQEDSAVYLCASSPGARGETQYFGPGTRLLVL.

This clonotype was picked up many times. The CDR3 region has the DNA TGTGCCAGCAGCACCGAACAGGGGGAATACTACGAGCAGTACGTC. Translating gives CASSTEQGEYYEQYV. This sequence joins TRBV21-1 and TRBJ2-7; TRBD1 was called by the table and not checked on the DNA. TRBV21-1 is designated a pseudogene. The CDR3 totals 15 residues.

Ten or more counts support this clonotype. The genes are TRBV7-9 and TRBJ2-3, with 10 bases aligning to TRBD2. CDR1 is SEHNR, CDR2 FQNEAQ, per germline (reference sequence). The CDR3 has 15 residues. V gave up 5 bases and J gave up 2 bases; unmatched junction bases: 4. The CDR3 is CASSPSGGLTDTQYF. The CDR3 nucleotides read TGTGCCAGCAGCCCTAGCGGGGGACTCACAGATACGCAGTATTTT.

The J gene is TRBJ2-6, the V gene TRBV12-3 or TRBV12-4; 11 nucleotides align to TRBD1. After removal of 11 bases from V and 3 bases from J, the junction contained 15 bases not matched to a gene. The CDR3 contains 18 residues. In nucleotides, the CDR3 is TGTGCCCTCTCGGCGCCGGGGACAGGGGGTCGTGGGGCCAACGTCCTGACTTTC. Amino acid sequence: CALSAPGTGGRGANVLTF.